Below, 18 T cell receptor beta chains from the same sample are listed, as sequenced in a study of metastatic and nonmetastatic thyroid tumors. Through MiXCR, TCRdb re-clonotyped the PCR reads. The sample records tens of thousands of clones, about 15% being singletons. Thyroid surgery took place with no prior treatment in any patient. Sequenced sample: blood. These receptors all come from a female donor with papillary thyroid cancer or a benign thyroid nodule (not recorded which). Some clones in this sample may be carry-over from other donors' samples.

This clone came up a few times. The chain uses TRBV6-1 and TRBJ1-5; 9 positions match TRBD1. CDR1 is MNHNS, CDR2 SASEGT, per germline. The trim removed 4 bases at V and 8 bases at J, leaving 6 bases unmatched. CDR3 length: 14 amino acids. The CDR3 DNA reads as TGTGCCAGCAGTGGGGGACAGGGAATGGAGCCCCAGCATTTT. Translation: CASSGGQGMEPQHF.

As for this clone: An end of the junction does not agree with germline; a read error may underlie this. The chain links TRBV11-2 to TRBJ2-1, with D possibly TRBD2 on 6 matching bases. Germline V CDR1 and CDR2: SGHAT, FQNNGV. This CDR3 region has 16 residues. CDR3 loop: CAGSLISGSSYNEQFF. The CDR3, as DNA: TGTGCCGGCAGCTTAATCTCCGGGAGCTCCTACAATGAGCAGTTCTTC.

Turning to this clone: An end of the junction does not agree with germline; a read error may underlie this. The chain is built from TRBV3-1 and TRBJ2-3; D not resolved. Per the germline V gene, CDR1 is LGHDT and CDR2 is YNNKEL (reference sequence). The CDR3 consists of 17 residues. In nucleotides, the CDR3 is TGTGCCAGCAGCCACCAAGGGCTAGTGGTATCTCCAGATACGCAGTCTTTT. It specifies CASSHQGLVVSPDTQSF.

In the case of this clone: A much larger clone sits a single nucleotide away, making a read error possible. The chain couples TRBV18 to TRBJ1-2, with a weak D call TRBD1 (6 bases). The germline V and J ends were trimmed by 4 bases and 8 bases, with 14 bases remaining between them. The CDR3 contains 13 residues. Germline loops: CDR1 KGHSH, CDR2 LQKENI. The CDR3 bases are TGTGCCAGCTCACAACAGGGTGAGTACGGCTACACCTTC. Translation gives CASSQQGEYGYTF.

Details on this clone: An end of the junction differs from the germline gene, which may be a read error. Different DNA sequences within this sample yield the same CDR3. The DNA of the CDR3 is TGTGCCAGCAGTTCACAGGGAAACACTGAAGCTTTCTTC. This encodes CASSSQGNTEAFF. The chain recombines TRBV7-9 with TRBJ1-1, with D possibly TRBD1 on 6 matching bases. Germline CDR1 is SEHNR and CDR2 is FQNEAQ (reference sequence). The CDR3 is made up of 13 amino acids.

Ten or more counts support this clone. This chain uses TRBV2 with TRBJ1-1; no clear D gene. Trimming stripped 6 bases from V and 4 bases from J, with 3 bases between. CDR1 and CDR2 from the germline V gene are SNHLY and FYNNEI. This CDR3 contains 10 residues. CDR3 DNA sequence: TGTGCCAGCAGGGGCACTGAAGCTTTCTTT. Protein sequence: CASRGTEAFF.

This clone appeared a few times. The chain carries TRBV6-1 and TRBJ1-6; TRBD1 might be the D (5 bases). V shed 6 bases and J shed 5 bases, with 11 bases lying between them. The CDR3 is made up of 14 amino acids. CDR1 is MNHNS, CDR2 SASEGT, per germline. CDR3 in amino acids: CASRYSRDNSPLHF. Here the CDR3 DNA reads TGTGCCAGCAGATACAGCAGGGATAATTCACCCCTCCACTTT.

In this sample, this clone turned up a few times. The junction and the germline gene differ at one end; a read error may be behind it. This chain joins TRBV2 and TRBJ1-2, with D possibly matching TRBD1 (5 bases). This CDR3 spans 13 amino acids. Germline V gives CDR1 SNHLY, CDR2 FYNNEI. The DNA for the CDR3 is TGTGACAGCAGTTCAGACAAGGGGCGCAGCTACACCTTC. Translated, it gives CDSSSDKGRSYTF. Together with reference TRBV2 and TRBJ1-2, the CDR3 gives the full variable domain: EPEVTQTPSHQVTQMGQEVILRCVPISNHLYFYWYRQILGQKVEFLVSFYNNEISEKSEIFDDQFSVERPDGSNFTLKIRSTKLEDSAMYFCDSSSDKGRSYTFGSGTRLTVV.

This clone was seen only a few times. This may be a read error: a much more frequent sequence differs by one nucleotide. The sample contains more than one DNA sequence encoding this CDR3. V and J are TRBV10-3 and TRBJ1-1, with D possibly TRBD1 on 6 matching bases. Germline values: CDR1 ENHRY, CDR2 SYGVKD. This CDR3 region has 12 residues. Written as DNA, the CDR3 is TGTGCCACAATACAGGGAGGTACTGAAGCCTTCTTT. This translates into CATIQGGTEAFF.

This clone was detected many times. This sequence joins TRBV2 and TRBJ2-7, with D unresolved. Trimming left V 6 bases short and J 4 bases short, with 16 bases between. This CDR3 region has 14 residues. From germline, CDR1 is SNHLY and CDR2 FYNNEI. CDR3 sequence (DNA): TGTGCCAGCAGGGTCTACCCGGCAGGTTACGAGCAGTACTTC. It codes for CASRVYPAGYEQYF.

This clone was seen many times. The rearrangement uses TRBV11-2 and TRBJ2-5; D might be TRBD1 or TRBD2, each matching 5 bases. The CDR3 contains 13 residues. The germline V gene encodes CDR1 SGHAT and CDR2 FQNNGV. Trimming pared 1 base from V and 3 bases from J, leaving 6 bases between. DNA of the CDR3: TGTGCCAGCAGCTTAGGAGGGGAAGAGACCCAGTACTTC. Its translation: CASSLGGEETQYF.

This clone has just a few counts. The chain is built from TRBV6-5 and TRBJ2-5; tentatively, D is TRBD1 or TRBD2 (5 bases each). This CDR3 region has 12 residues. The V gene's germline CDR1 is MNHEY and CDR2 SVGAGI. The V and J ends lost 8 bases and 4 bases respectively, with 11 bases between them. The CDR3 protein is CASGDALETQYF. The CDR3, as DNA: TGTGCCAGCGGGGACGCTTTAGAGACCCAGTACTTC.

The chain carries TRBV2 and TRBJ2-7, with D perhaps TRBD1 or TRBD2 (5 bases each). CDR1 is SNHLY and CDR2 is FYNNEI in the germline V gene. The CDR3 sequence is 13 residues long. V lost 5 bases and J lost 10, with 18 bases in between. CDR3 sequence (DNA): TGTGCCAGCAGTCCGGGACCCCCGACCGATCAGTACTTC. It codes for CASSPGPPTDQYF.

This clone was picked up many times. The chain combines TRBV20-1 with TRBJ2-7; D gene ambiguous. Germline lookup yields CDR1 DFQATT and CDR2 SNEGSKA (reference sequence). This CDR3 is built from 12 residues. Deletions cut 1 base from V and 4 bases from J, with 8 bases between. This chain's CDR3 is CSARVSPYEQYF. The CDR3 bases are TGCAGTGCTAGAGTATCCCCATACGAGCAGTACTTC.

At least ten counts were recorded for this clone. The gene calls are TRBV6-4 and TRBJ2-3, with TRBD2 matching 7 bases. Trimming took 4 bases from V and 3 from J; bases not matched to a gene: 1. In germline, CDR1 is MRHNA, CDR2 SNTAGT. The CDR3 loop spans 13 amino acids. CDR3 DNA: TGTGCCAGCAGTGTGCGGGAGACAGATACGCAGTATTTT. This sequence encodes CASSVRETDTQYF.

This clone was detected only a few times. The chain uses TRBV6-1 and TRBJ2-7, with D unresolved. CDR1 is MNHNS and CDR2 is SASEGT in the germline V gene. There are 12 residues in the CDR3. Trimming removed 5 bases at V and 4 bases at J, with 9 bases between. In nucleotides, the CDR3 is TGTGCCAGCAGTAGAGACGGATACGAGCAGTACTTC. It encodes CASSRDGYEQYF.

The table lists this clone with a count of one. The chain employs TRBV20-1 and TRBJ1-2; unclear D gene. The ends were cut back, 5 bases at V and 5 bases at J, with 15 bases in the middle. From germline, CDR1 is DFQATT and CDR2 SNEGSKA (reference sequence). CDR3 length: 13 amino acids. This CDR3 is CSAPPTLSYGYTF. CDR3 DNA: TGCAGTGCTCCTCCAACCCTGTCGTATGGCTACACCTTC.

This clone showed up many times. The chain uses TRBV7-6 and TRBJ1-6; D remains unclear. Germline V lookup: CDR1 SGHVS, CDR2 FNYEAQ. The CDR3 contains 14 residues. The V and J ends lost 4 bases and 7 bases respectively, with 11 bases between them. CDR3 amino acids: CASSSGVGNSPLHF. The DNA of the CDR3 is TGTGCCAGCAGCTCAGGTGTAGGGAATTCACCCCTCCACTTT.